This T cell receptor (beta chain) was recovered during a study of blood T cell repertoires in COVID-19. Whole-study context: Samples representing acute and convalescent COVID-19 were sourced from the United States, Italy and Spain. Sample material is recorded as cDNA or gDNA derived from T cells, B-cell-depleted T cells, or PBMCs.

This CDR3 is 13 amino acids long. CDR1 and CDR2 (germline): SGHRS, YFSETQ. With V trimmed by 4 bases and J by 7 bases, 5 bases remained unmatched. Study processing details: Reference gene primers were amplified, and this amplification served to estimate nucleated cell counts. The protocol was immunoSEQ multiplex PCR, while the TCRdb copy is restricted to in-frame clones and leaves out a portion. The V and J calls and clone size were taken over from that table, and D and trimming were inferred from the DNA. The top ten hold approximately 3% of the sample, which has about 370,000 clones, 89% seen once. In this sample, this clone turned up once.

The chain has TRBV5-1 and TRBJ2-7, with 10 bases fitting TRBD1. This sequence originates from a young woman with COVID-19, enrolled during active disease. The sequencing sample was made of peripheral blood. The CDR3 coding sequence is TGCGCCAGCAGCGACAGGGGGCCTCGTGAGCAGTACTTC. This encodes CASSDRGPREQYF.